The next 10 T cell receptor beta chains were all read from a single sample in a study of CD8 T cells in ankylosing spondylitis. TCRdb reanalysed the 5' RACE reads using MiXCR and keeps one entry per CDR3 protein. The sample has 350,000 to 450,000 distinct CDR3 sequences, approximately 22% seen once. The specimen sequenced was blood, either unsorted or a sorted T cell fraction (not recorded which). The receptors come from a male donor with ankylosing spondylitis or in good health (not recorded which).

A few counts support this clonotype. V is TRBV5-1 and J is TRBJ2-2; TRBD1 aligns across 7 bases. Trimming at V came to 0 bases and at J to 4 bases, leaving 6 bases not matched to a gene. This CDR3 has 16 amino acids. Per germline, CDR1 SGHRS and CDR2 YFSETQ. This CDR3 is CASSLEGARVTGELFF. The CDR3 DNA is TGCGCCAGCAGCTTGGAGGGGGCCCGGGTCACCGGGGAGCTGTTTTTT.

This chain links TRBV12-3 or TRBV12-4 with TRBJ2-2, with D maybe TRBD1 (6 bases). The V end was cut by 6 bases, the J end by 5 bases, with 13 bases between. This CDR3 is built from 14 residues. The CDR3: CASRGQFETGELFF. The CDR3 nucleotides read TGTGCCAGCAGGGGACAATTTGAGACCGGGGAGCTGTTTTTT.

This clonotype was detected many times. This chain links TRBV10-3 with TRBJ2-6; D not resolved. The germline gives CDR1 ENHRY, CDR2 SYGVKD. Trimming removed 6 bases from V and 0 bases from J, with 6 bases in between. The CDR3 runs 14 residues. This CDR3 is CAIRVSSGANVLTF. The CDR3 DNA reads TGTGCCATCAGGGTGAGCTCTGGGGCCAACGTCCTGACTTTC.

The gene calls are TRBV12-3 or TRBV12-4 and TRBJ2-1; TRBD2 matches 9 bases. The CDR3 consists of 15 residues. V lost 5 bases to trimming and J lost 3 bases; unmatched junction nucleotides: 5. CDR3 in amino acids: CASSNSGGIYNEQFF. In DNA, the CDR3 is TGTGCCAGCAGTAACAGCGGGGGGATCTACAATGAGCAGTTCTTC.

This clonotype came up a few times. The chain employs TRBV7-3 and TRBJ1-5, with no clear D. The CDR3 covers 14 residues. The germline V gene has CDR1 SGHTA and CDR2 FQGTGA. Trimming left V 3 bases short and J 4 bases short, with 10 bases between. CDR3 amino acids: CASSFGGRNQPQHF. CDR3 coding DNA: TGTGCCAGCAGCTTTGGAGGGAGGAATCAGCCCCAGCATTTT.

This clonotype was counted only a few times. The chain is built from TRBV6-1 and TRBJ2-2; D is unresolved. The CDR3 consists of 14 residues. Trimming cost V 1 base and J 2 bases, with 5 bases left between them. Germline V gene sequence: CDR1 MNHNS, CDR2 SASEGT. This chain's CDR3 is CASSEGLNTGELFF. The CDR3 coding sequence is TGTGCCAGCAGTGAAGGTCTCAACACCGGGGAGCTGTTTTTT.

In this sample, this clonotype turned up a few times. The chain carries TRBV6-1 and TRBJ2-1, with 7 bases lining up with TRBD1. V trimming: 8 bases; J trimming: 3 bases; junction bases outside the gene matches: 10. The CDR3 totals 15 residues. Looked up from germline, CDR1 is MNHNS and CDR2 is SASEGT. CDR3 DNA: TGTGCCAGCTGCGAGACAGGGAAAAACTACAATGAGCAGTTCTTC. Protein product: CASCETGKNYNEQFF.

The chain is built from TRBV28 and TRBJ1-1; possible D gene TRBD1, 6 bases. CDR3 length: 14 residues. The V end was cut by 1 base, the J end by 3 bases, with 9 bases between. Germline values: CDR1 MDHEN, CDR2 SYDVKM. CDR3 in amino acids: CASSLFRGHTEAFF. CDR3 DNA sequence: TGTGCCAGCAGTTTATTCCGGGGGCACACTGAAGCTTTCTTT.

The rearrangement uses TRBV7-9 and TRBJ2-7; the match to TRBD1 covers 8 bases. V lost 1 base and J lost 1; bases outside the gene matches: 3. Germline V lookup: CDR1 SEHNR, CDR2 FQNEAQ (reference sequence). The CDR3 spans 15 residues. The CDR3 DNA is TGTGCCAGCAGCTTAGACAGGGGGACATCCTACGAGCAGTACTTC. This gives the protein CASSLDRGTSYEQYF.

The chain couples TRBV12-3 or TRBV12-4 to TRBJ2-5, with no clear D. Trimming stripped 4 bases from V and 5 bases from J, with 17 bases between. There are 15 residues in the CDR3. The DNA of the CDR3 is TGTGCCAGCAGTTCCCTGTTCCCGCGGCGGGAGACCCAGTACTTC. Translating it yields CASSSLFPRRETQYF.